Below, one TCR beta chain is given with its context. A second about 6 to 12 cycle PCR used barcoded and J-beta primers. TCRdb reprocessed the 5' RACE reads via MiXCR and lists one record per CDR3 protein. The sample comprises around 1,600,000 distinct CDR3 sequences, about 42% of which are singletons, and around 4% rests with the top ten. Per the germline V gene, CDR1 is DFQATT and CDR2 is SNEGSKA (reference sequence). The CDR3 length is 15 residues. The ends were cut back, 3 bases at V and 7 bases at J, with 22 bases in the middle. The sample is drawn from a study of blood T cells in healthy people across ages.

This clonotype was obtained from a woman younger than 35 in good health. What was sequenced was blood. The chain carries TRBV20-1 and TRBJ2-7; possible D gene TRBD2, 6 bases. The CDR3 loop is CSARGGRGVYNEQYF. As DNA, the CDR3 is TGCAGTGCTAGGGGGGGACGCGGGGTTTACAATGAGCAGTACTTC.